This TCR beta chain was recovered during a study of a mutant IDH1 vaccine in newly diagnosed glioma. Concerning this clone itself: Antigen specificity is unknown.

The sample's time point: week 5, during vaccination. The study gave 300 ug of mutant IDH1 20-mer peptide per vaccine dose, with topical imiquimod. V shed 0 bases and J shed 4 bases, with 11 bases lying between them. The CDR3 is 15 residues long. The repertoire was sequenced with immunoSEQ multiplex PCR; TCRdb's copy has only in-frame clones and lacks some. The sample consists of tens of thousands of clones, about 91% of them appearing once. This chain connects TRBV23-1 to TRBJ2-3, with D perhaps matching TRBD1 (5 bases). TRBV23-1 is designated an ORF whose function remains uncertain. This TCR was sampled from a woman aged 45-65 years with glioma. The sample was PBMCs, taken from a glioma patient whose treatment included an IDH1 peptide vaccine. In DNA form, the CDR3 reads TGCGCCAGCAGTCAATCTCAGGGTTGCCCAGATACGCAGTATTTT. Amino acid sequence: CASSQSQGCPDTQYF.